The present T cell receptor (beta chain) was sequenced within a study of HIV-infected children after antiretroviral therapy interruption. Study context: Interruption group median age 9.5 years; continuous group roughly 8 years. Interruption-arm sampling covered weeks 0, 12, interruption end (24 or 48), and about 3 years post-study. Overall study findings and caveats: By the end of treatment interruption, naive CD4+ clonality (Gini) increased. The CD45RA+ naive sort may contain some EMRA or stem memory cells.

Noted treatment: PENTA 11 planned treatment interruption arm or continuous ART arm. Points on this clonotype: What it binds is unknown. A much larger clone lies one base from this, so it may be a read error.

With 3 bases removed from V and 5 bases from J, the gap between germline ends came to 7 bases. The CDR3 sequence is 13 residues long. A 3' RACE protocol on RNA, with unique molecular identifiers, produced the TCR library. One entry per CDR3 protein, called by TCRdb with MiXCR from the 3' RACE reads. The sample records around 50,000 distinct CDR3 sequences, roughly 4% being singletons. The source material was CD45RA+ CD4+ T cells from PBMCs, pooled from several time points, sampled from a donor given antiretroviral therapy, either interrupted or continuous. The subset is: naive CD4+ CD45RA+ CD45RO- T cells. The receptor was derived from a pool of human donors with HIV. The V gene is TRBV12-3 or TRBV12-4, the J gene TRBJ1-4; no clear D. CDR3 sequence (DNA): TGTGCCAGCAGTTTCCGCCAGAATGAAAAACTGTTTTTT. Translated, it gives CASSFRQNEKLFF.